Listed below are T cell receptor beta chains from one sample, sequenced in a study of cytomegalovirus exposure and HLA in healthy donors. Here immunoSEQ multiplex PCR was the method, and the copy in TCRdb shows in-frame clones only, minus some. This sample yields 330,000 or so clones, of which 80% to 90% are seen a single time; 0.65% to 0.85% belongs to the top ten. The sequenced sample was PBMCs. Source of these receptors: a woman aged 18-29 years in good health and CMV-seronegative. The CDR3 runs from the conserved cysteine through the conserved F or W. Fields, in order: clone size, V gene, J gene, D gene, CDR3 protein, CDR3 DNA. The D gene is left open where the match is weak. Clone sizes are given selectively: once, few, many, or a class where the clone is expanded.

size: .
V: TRBV6-5
J: TRBJ1-1
D: .
CDR3: CASSYMGAGTEAFF
DNA: TGTGCCAGCAGTTATATGGGGGCCGGCACTGAAGCTTTCTTT

size: .
V: TRBV5-1
J: TRBJ1-2
D: .
CDR3: CASSVDIYGYTF
DNA: TGCGCCAGCAGCGTTGACATTTATGGCTACACCTTC

size: once
V: TRBV28
J: TRBJ1-3
D: .
CDR3: CASSFGLRNTIYF
DNA: TGTGCCAGCAGTTTTGGCCTTCGAAACACCATATATTTT

size: .
V: TRBV2
J: TRBJ2-1
D: .
CDR3: CASSEESAGVNEQFF
DNA: TGTGCCAGCAGTGAAGAATCGGCAGGGGTCAATGAGCAGTTCTTC

size: few
V: TRBV5-1
J: TRBJ2-7
D: .
CDR3: CASTGVEEYEQYF
DNA: TGCGCCAGCACCGGGGTGGAGGAGTACGAGCAGTACTTC

size: .
V: TRBV4-2
J: TRBJ1-4
D: .
CDR3: CASSQDRQRQNEKLFF
DNA: TGTGCCAGCAGCCAAGATCGGCAGAGACAAAATGAAAAACTGTTTTTT

size: few
V: TRBV7-6
J: TRBJ2-7
D: TRBD2
CDR3: CASSLAGGYEQYF
DNA: TGTGCCAGCAGCCTAGCGGGAGGCTACGAGCAGTACTTC

size: .
V: TRBV7-2
J: TRBJ2-1
D: TRBD2
CDR3: CASSPRRDYGEQFF
DNA: TGTGCCAGCAGCCCTCGCCGGGACTACGGTGAGCAGTTCTTC

size: .
V: TRBV9
J: TRBJ2-1
D: TRBD2
CDR3: CASSVVVGIAGLSYNEQFF
DNA: TGTGCCAGCAGCGTAGTAGTAGGAATAGCGGGCCTCTCCTACAATGAGCAGTTCTTC

size: .
V: TRBV7-2
J: TRBJ1-3
D: .
CDR3: CAIRLTASSGNTIYF
DNA: TGTGCCATCAGACTGACAGCGAGCTCTGGAAACACCATATATTTT

size: .
V: TRBV13
J: TRBJ2-3
D: TRBD2
CDR3: CASSAPGLAGVDTQYF
DNA: TGTGCCAGCAGCGCACCGGGACTAGCGGGAGTGGATACGCAGTATTTT

size: .
V: TRBV13
J: TRBJ2-1
D: .
CDR3: CASSFSEASNEQFF
DNA: TGTGCCAGCAGCTTTTCGGAGGCGAGCAATGAGCAGTTCTTC

size: .
V: TRBV27
J: TRBJ2-7
D: TRBD1
CDR3: CASSRQDRAYEQYF
DNA: TGTGCCAGCAGCCGACAGGACAGGGCCTACGAGCAGTACTTC

size: .
V: TRBV6-1
J: TRBJ1-1
D: .
CDR3: CASTPGGGGGTEAFF
DNA: TGTGCCAGCACCCCCGGAGGGGGGGGTGGTACTGAAGCTTTCTTT

size: .
V: TRBV4-2
J: TRBJ2-5
D: .
CDR3: CASSPAGRDGETQYF
DNA: TGTGCCAGCAGCCCGGCGGGGCGGGACGGAGAGACCCAGTACTTC

size: .
V: TRBV20-1
J: TRBJ2-5
D: .
CDR3: CSAPIQETQYF
DNA: TGCAGTGCTCCCATCCAAGAGACCCAGTACTTC

size: .
V: TRBV19
J: TRBJ2-1
D: .
CDR3: CASSPVSGTTYNEQFF
DNA: TGTGCCAGTAGCCCAGTTTCAGGGACAACCTACAATGAGCAGTTCTTC

size: few
V: TRBV5-1
J: TRBJ2-1
D: TRBD2
CDR3: CASSFFREGWGYNEQFF
DNA: TGCGCCAGCAGCTTCTTCCGGGAGGGCTGGGGATACAATGAGCAGTTCTTC

size: .
V: TRBV2
J: TRBJ1-3
D: .
CDR3: CASSEFTGGNTIYF
DNA: TGTGCCAGCAGTGAGTTTACCGGGGGAAACACCATATATTTT

size: .
V: TRBV7-9
J: TRBJ1-1
D: .
CDR3: CATPAGANMNTEAFF
DNA: TGTGCCACCCCCGCAGGGGCAAACATGAACACTGAAGCTTTCTTT

size: .
V: TRBV9
J: TRBJ1-5
D: TRBD1
CDR3: CASSAGQGAEGQPQHF
DNA: TGTGCCAGCAGCGCGGGACAGGGGGCTGAAGGGCAGCCCCAGCATTTT

size: .
V: TRBV6-6
J: TRBJ2-1
D: .
CDR3: CASGMGSLGEQFF
DNA: TGTGCCAGCGGGATGGGGAGCTTGGGTGAGCAGTTCTTC

size: .
V: TRBV7-9
J: TRBJ2-1
D: TRBD2
CDR3: CASSLGGGSLAEQFF
DNA: TGTGCCAGCAGCTTAGGAGGCGGGAGTTTGGCTGAGCAGTTCTTC

size: .
V: TRBV5-1
J: TRBJ2-1
D: TRBD2
CDR3: CASSPGTSGEYNEQFF
DNA: TGCGCCAGCAGCCCCGGGACTAGCGGGGAATACAATGAGCAGTTCTTC

size: .
V: TRBV6-6
J: TRBJ1-2
D: .
CDR3: CASSYFGRNYGYTF
DNA: TGTGCCAGCAGTTACTTTGGCAGGAACTATGGCTACACCTTC

size: .
V: TRBV18
J: TRBJ2-5
D: .
CDR3: CASSPVPGETQYF
DNA: TGTGCCAGCTCACCCGTTCCGGGGGAGACCCAGTACTTC

size: .
V: TRBV27
J: TRBJ2-7
D: .
CDR3: CASSLAGDEQYF
DNA: TGTGCCAGCAGTTTAGCAGGGGACGAGCAGTACTTC

size: .
V: TRBV4-3
J: TRBJ2-2
D: .
CDR3: CASSPTGPGEFTGELFF
DNA: TGCGCCAGCAGTCCCACCGGCCCGGGGGAATTCACCGGGGAGCTGTTTTTT

size: .
V: TRBV25-1
J: TRBJ1-4
D: .
CDR3: CASSFGRATNEKLFF
DNA: TGTGCCAGCAGTTTCGGCAGGGCTACTAATGAAAAACTGTTTTTT

size: .
V: TRBV30
J: TRBJ2-1
D: TRBD1
CDR3: CAWSASPGGDNEQFF
DNA: TGTGCCTGGAGTGCCAGCCCAGGGGGTGACAATGAGCAGTTCTTC

size: .
V: TRBV27
J: TRBJ2-2
D: .
CDR3: CASSKGIRTANTGELFF
DNA: TGTGCCAGCAGTAAAGGTATCAGGACAGCTAACACCGGGGAGCTGTTTTTT

size: .
V: TRBV18
J: TRBJ2-1
D: TRBD2
CDR3: CASSPSLAAGAVFADEQFF
DNA: TGTGCCAGCTCACCCTCACTAGCGGCAGGGGCCGTCTTTGCCGATGAGCAGTTCTTC

size: .
V: TRBV25-1
J: TRBJ2-3
D: .
CDR3: CASRSGKFSTDTQYF
DNA: TGTGCCAGCAGGTCAGGGAAATTTAGCACAGATACGCAGTATTTT

size: .
V: TRBV28
J: TRBJ2-2
D: TRBD2
CDR3: CASSEGLAGVIGELFF
DNA: TGTGCCAGCAGTGAGGGACTAGCGGGAGTAATCGGGGAGCTGTTTTTT

size: .
V: TRBV4-1
J: TRBJ2-1
D: .
CDR3: CASSHGRFWHNEQFF
DNA: TGCGCCAGCAGCCACGGGAGATTCTGGCACAATGAGCAGTTCTTC

size: .
V: TRBV5-1
J: TRBJ2-7
D: TRBD2
CDR3: CASSSISGSTEYEQYF
DNA: TGCGCCAGCAGCTCGATTAGCGGGAGCACAGAATACGAGCAGTACTTC

size: few
V: TRBV30
J: TRBJ1-1
D: TRBD1
CDR3: CAWSPGTGGPEAFF
DNA: TGTGCCTGGAGTCCCGGGACAGGCGGACCTGAAGCTTTCTTT

size: .
V: TRBV2
J: TRBJ2-2
D: TRBD1
CDR3: CASSDQGATTGELFF
DNA: TGTGCCAGCAGTGATCAGGGGGCGACCACCGGGGAGCTGTTTTTT

size: .
V: TRBV7-2
J: TRBJ2-1
D: .
CDR3: CASSLHQEGINEQFF
DNA: TGTGCCAGCAGCTTACACCAGGAGGGTATCAATGAGCAGTTCTTC

size: .
V: TRBV2
J: TRBJ2-5
D: .
CDR3: CASSEAGRLETQYF
DNA: TGTGCCAGCAGTGAAGCGGGGAGGTTGGAGACCCAGTACTTC

size: once
V: TRBV29-1
J: TRBJ2-1
D: .
CDR3: CSVEPRQGGSYNEQFF
DNA: TGCAGCGTTGAACCGCGGCAGGGGGGCTCCTACAATGAGCAGTTCTTC

size: .
V: TRBV5-1
J: TRBJ2-7
D: .
CDR3: CASSWGTTSSYEQYF
DNA: TGCGCCAGCAGCTGGGGGACAACAAGCTCCTACGAGCAGTACTTC